The sample holds many counts of the clone carrying this TCR beta chain. Its antigen is as yet unknown. The entry originates in a study of T-cell reconstitution after alpha-beta-depleted transplantation in children. General study points: One year post-transplant, T-cell counts and diversity were largely derived from T cells produced anew. It was surviving recipient T cells and thymic progenitors that gave some patients high TCRbeta diversity at day 60. Approximately two months post-transplant, alpha-beta T cells reportedly originated from several hundred expanded graft clones.

CDR3 length: 14 amino acids. CDR1 and CDR2 (germline): LGHNA, YSLEER. V lost 3 bases and J 0 bases, leaving 9 bases between the germline ends. As it was prepared, the TCRbeta library received unique molecular identifiers. Each CDR3 protein gets one entry after TCRdb re-called the PCR reads with MiXCR. The table has about 420,000 distinct CDR3 sequences, about 17% seen once. Sequencing used PBMCs, mostly from graft donor cells, obtained 360 days after TCRalphabeta/CD19-depleted stem cell transplant. The chain links TRBV4-3 to TRBJ2-7; D is uncertain. The source is a boy less than two years old who had a stem cell transplant for Wiskott-Aldrich syndrome, so the T cells may come from the graft donor. CDR3 sequence reads: CASSQLGFSYEQYF. DNA for the CDR3: TGCGCCAGCAGCCAGTTGGGGTTCTCCTACGAGCAGTACTTC.